These T cell receptor beta chains were read from a single sample in a study of T cells in Graves' hyperthyroidism and ophthalmopathy. TCRdb used MiXCR to reprocess the multiplex PCR reads, holding one entry per CDR3 protein. The sample holds under 750,000 distinct CDR3 sequences, roughly 20% seen once. Sequencing input: blood. The receptors originated from a woman aged 45-59 years with Graves' hyperthyroidism that later progressed to Graves' ophthalmopathy. Both conserved end residues are part of each CDR3. Fields, in order: V gene, J gene, CDR3 protein.

V gene: TRBV3-1
J gene: TRBJ1-1
CDR3 protein: CASSQAGAAFF

V gene: TRBV7-3
J gene: TRBJ2-2
CDR3 protein: CASSLNGLTNGELFF

V gene: TRBV27
J gene: TRBJ2-3
CDR3 protein: CASRINRGHTQYF

V gene: TRBV29-1
J gene: TRBJ2-5
CDR3 protein: CSVGGARQETQYF

V gene: TRBV29-1
J gene: TRBJ1-5
CDR3 protein: CSAAYSNQPQHF

V gene: TRBV12-3/TRBV12-4
J gene: TRBJ1-5
CDR3 protein: CASSTRDRGDSNQPQHF

V gene: TRBV7-2
J gene: TRBJ1-4
CDR3 protein: CASSFPDRRNEKLFF

V gene: TRBV20-1
J gene: TRBJ1-3
CDR3 protein: CSANDRGQSGNTIYF

V gene: TRBV29-1
J gene: TRBJ2-7
CDR3 protein: CSVGTGKRYEQYF

V gene: TRBV7-6
J gene: TRBJ1-2
CDR3 protein: CASSPRVGQPLYGYTF

V gene: TRBV19
J gene: TRBJ2-1
CDR3 protein: CASSIGGRRGANEQFF

V gene: TRBV20-1
J gene: TRBJ1-1
CDR3 protein: CSAPGRGRITAFF

V gene: TRBV5-1
J gene: TRBJ2-2
CDR3 protein: CASSLDPTGELFF

V gene: TRBV6-2/TRBV6-3
J gene: TRBJ1-5
CDR3 protein: CASSYSGIPQHF